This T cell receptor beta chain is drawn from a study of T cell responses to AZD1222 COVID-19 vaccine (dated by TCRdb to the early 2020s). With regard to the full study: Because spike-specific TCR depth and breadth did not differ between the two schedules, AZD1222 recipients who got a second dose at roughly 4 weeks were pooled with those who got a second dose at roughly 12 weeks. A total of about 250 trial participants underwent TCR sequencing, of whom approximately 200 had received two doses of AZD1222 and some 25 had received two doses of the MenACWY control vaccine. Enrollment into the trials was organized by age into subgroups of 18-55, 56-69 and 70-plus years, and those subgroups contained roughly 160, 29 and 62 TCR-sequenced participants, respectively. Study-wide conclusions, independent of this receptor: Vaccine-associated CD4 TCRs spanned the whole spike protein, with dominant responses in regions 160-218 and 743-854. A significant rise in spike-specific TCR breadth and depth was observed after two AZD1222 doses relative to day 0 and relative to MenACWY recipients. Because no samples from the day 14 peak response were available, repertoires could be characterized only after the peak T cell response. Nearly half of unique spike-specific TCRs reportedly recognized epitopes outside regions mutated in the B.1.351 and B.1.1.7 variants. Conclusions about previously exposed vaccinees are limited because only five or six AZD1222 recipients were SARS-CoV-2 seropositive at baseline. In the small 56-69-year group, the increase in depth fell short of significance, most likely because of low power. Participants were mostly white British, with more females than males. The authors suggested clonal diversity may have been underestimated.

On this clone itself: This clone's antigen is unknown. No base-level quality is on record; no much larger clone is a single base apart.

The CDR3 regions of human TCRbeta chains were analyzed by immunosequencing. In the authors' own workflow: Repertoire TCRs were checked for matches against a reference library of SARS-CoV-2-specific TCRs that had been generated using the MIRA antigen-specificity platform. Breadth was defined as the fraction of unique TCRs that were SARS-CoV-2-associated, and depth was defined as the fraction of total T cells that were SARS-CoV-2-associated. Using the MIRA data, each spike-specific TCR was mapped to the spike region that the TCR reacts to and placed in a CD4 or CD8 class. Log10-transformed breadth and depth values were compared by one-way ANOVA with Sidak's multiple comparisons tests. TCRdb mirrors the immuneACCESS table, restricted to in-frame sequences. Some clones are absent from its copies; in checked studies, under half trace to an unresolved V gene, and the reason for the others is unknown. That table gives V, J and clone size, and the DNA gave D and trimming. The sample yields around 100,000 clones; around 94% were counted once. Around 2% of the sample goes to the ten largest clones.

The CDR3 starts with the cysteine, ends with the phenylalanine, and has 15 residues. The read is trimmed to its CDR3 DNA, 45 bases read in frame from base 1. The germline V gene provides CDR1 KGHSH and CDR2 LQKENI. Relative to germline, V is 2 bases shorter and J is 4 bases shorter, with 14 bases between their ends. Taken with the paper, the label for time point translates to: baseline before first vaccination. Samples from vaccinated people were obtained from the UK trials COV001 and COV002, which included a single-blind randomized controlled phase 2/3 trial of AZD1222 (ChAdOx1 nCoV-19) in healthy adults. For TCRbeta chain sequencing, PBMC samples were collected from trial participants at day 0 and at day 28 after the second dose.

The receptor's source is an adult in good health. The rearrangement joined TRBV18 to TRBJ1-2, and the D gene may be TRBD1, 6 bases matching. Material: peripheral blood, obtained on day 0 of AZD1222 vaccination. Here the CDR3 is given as CASSPSRTETYGYTF. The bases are TGTGCCAGCTCACCATCAAGGACAGAGACCTATGGCTACACCTTC.